A single sample gave rise to the 27 T cell receptor beta chains below, sequenced in a study of shared clonotypes between healthy human individuals (dated by TCRdb to 2020 to 2022). The method was the immunoSEQ multiplex PCR assay. The table was pulled from immuneACCESS by TCRdb, which kept in-frame rearrangements only. Such tables lose some clones; where checked, under half of the loss comes from unresolved V genes, and the rest has no known cause. The sample table contains some 550,000 clones; only one count was recorded for more than 95% of them. Jointly, the top ten make up 0.057% of the sample. The sample was naive CD4+ T cells sorted from blood. What the cell subset or site label conveys for this sample: CD45RA+ positively selected. The receptors originated from a woman in her thirties in good health.

V is TRBV7-8 and J is TRBJ2-7; D not certain. Trimming left V 5 bases short and J 6 bases short, with 17 bases between. The germline V gene encodes CDR1 SGHVS and CDR2 FQNEAQ. The CDR3 runs to 14 residues. The CDR3 region is CASSAGSSEFEQYF. The CDR3 DNA sequence: TGTGCCAGCAGCGCCGGATCCTCCGAGTTCGAGCAGTACTTC.

This chain connects TRBV10-2 to TRBJ1-2; D gene ambiguous. Germline V gene lookup returns CDR1 WSHSY and CDR2 SAAADI. This CDR3 region has 16 residues. Trimming cost V 2 bases and J 6 bases, with 19 bases left between them. CDR3 protein: CASSEPPSTIWDGYTF. DNA of the CDR3: TGCGCCAGCAGTGAGCCCCCATCGACCATCTGGGATGGCTACACCTTC.

This clone was detected only once. The chain uses TRBV27 and TRBJ2-7, with a weak D call TRBD2 (6 bases). CDR1 MNHEY and CDR2 SMNVEV come from the germline V gene (reference sequence). There are 15 residues in the CDR3. V was pared by 6 bases and J by 6 bases, with 21 bases between. CDR3 in amino acids: CASRVSGPYRGEQYF. The CDR3 DNA follows: TGTGCCAGCAGAGTTAGCGGACCCTACCGTGGCGAGCAGTACTTC.

The chain carries TRBV28 and TRBJ2-2; weak D call: TRBD1 (5 bases). The CDR3 covers 15 residues. V was shortened by 5 bases and J by 5 bases, with 15 bases between the two germline ends. Germline V CDR1 and CDR2: MDHEN, SYDVKM. The DNA of the CDR3 is TGTGCCAGCAGTCAGATCCAGGGCTTAACCGGGGAGCTGTTTTTT. This codes for CASSQIQGLTGELFF. The complete variable domain, with remaining parts taken from reference TRBV28 and TRBJ2-2, reads DVKVTQSSRYLVKRTGEKVFLECVQDMDHENMFWYRQDPGLGLRLIYFSYDVKMKEKGDIPEGYSVSREKKERFSLILESASTNQTSMYLCASSQIQGLTGELFFGEGSRLTVL.

This chain uses TRBV2 with TRBJ2-3; no definite D call. This CDR3 comprises 15 residues. Trimming stripped 4 bases from V and 3 bases from J, with 14 bases between. Germline-derived CDR1 and CDR2 are SNHLY and FYNNEI. The DNA for the CDR3 is TGTGCCAGCAGTGCGACCCTGTTCGGAACAGATACGCAGTATTTT. It specifies CASSATLFGTDTQYF.

The rearrangement joins TRBV9 to TRBJ2-3, with D maybe TRBD1 (5 bases). In germline, CDR1 is SGDLS, CDR2 YYNGEE. The CDR3 totals 14 residues. V was shortened by 3 bases and J by 4 bases, with 12 bases between the two germline ends. The CDR3 bases are TGTGCCAGCAGCGACCAGGGTTGGGCAGATACGCAGTATTTT. Its translation is CASSDQGWADTQYF.

V is TRBV28 and J is TRBJ2-1; 10 nucleotides align to TRBD2. The germline gives CDR1 MDHEN, CDR2 SYDVKM. After removal of 6 bases from V and 7 bases from J, the junction contained 9 bases not matched to a gene. The length of the CDR3 is 15 residues. The DNA for the CDR3 is TGTGCCAGCAGGAGAAAAGCGGGAGGGCTTAATGAGCAGTTCTTC. This encodes CASRRKAGGLNEQFF. The variable domain in full, completed from reference TRBV28 and TRBJ2-1, reads DVKVTQSSRYLVKRTGEKVFLECVQDMDHENMFWYRQDPGLGLRLIYFSYDVKMKEKGDIPEGYSVSREKKERFSLILESASTNQTSMYLCASRRKAGGLNEQFFGPGTRLTVL.

V gene TRBV19 combines with J gene TRBJ2-3; 9 bases agree with TRBD2. The CDR3 length is 14 residues. V lost 3 bases to trimming and J lost 6 bases; unmatched junction nucleotides: 4. CDR1 is LNHDA, CDR2 SQIVND, per germline (reference sequence). The chain's CDR3 is CASSISGSYDTQYF. In DNA form, the CDR3 reads TGTGCCAGTAGTATTAGCGGGAGTTACGATACGCAGTATTTT.

The rearrangement uses TRBV6-5 and TRBJ2-7; 7 nucleotides align to TRBD1. The CDR3 sequence is 15 residues long. Trimming took 5 bases from V and 1 from J; bases not matched to a gene: 8. Per the germline V gene, CDR1 is MNHEY and CDR2 is SVGAGI. CDR3 sequence (DNA): TGTGCCAGCAGTCGCCTTCCACAGGGGTCCTACGAGCAGTACTTC. Translation: CASSRLPQGSYEQYF.

This rearrangement joins TRBV28 to TRBJ2-3; 12 nucleotides match TRBD2. V shed 5 bases and J 6 bases; nucleotides not matched to a gene: 9. This CDR3 is built from 16 residues. Looked up from germline, CDR1 is MDHEN and CDR2 is SYDVKM. As DNA, the CDR3 is TGTGCCAGCAGTCTTACCGCACTAGCGGGAGGTGATACGCAGTATTTT. Translating gives CASSLTALAGGDTQYF.

This clone was detected once. CDR3 protein: CASSQEPGAGYGYTF. CDR3 sequence (DNA): TGCGCCAGCAGCCAAGAACCGGGGGCAGGCTATGGCTACACCTTC. The chain carries TRBV4-1 and TRBJ1-2, with D possibly TRBD1 on 6 matching bases. The V gene's germline CDR1 is MGHRA and CDR2 YSYEKL. CDR3 length: 15 amino acids. Trimming removed 0 bases from V and 4 bases from J, with 12 bases in between.

CDR3 nucleotides: TGTGCCAGCAGCACGGACCGCGGGCGGGGACTCTACAATGAGCAGTTCTTC. Translated: CASSTDRGRGLYNEQFF. This sequence joins TRBV7-6 and TRBJ2-1; D is perhaps TRBD2 (6 bases). Germline CDR1 and CDR2: SGHVS and FNYEAQ. V was clipped by 5 bases and J by 3 bases, with 20 bases between them. The CDR3 is 17 amino acids.

The rearrangement uses TRBV11-2 and TRBJ2-1; either TRBD1 or TRBD2 may fit D (5 bases each). Germline assignment: CDR1 SGHAT and CDR2 FQNNGV. Trimming left V 3 bases short and J 10 bases short, with 19 bases between. The CDR3 spans 15 residues. CDR3 in DNA: TGTGCCAGCAGCTTTCCCGGGACCCAGCGTGGGGAGCAGTTCTTC. Protein product: CASSFPGTQRGEQFF.

This clone was counted once. This CDR3 is CAISESLREQGYEQYF. CDR3 sequence (DNA): TGTGCCATCAGTGAGTCTCTCCGGGAACAGGGCTACGAGCAGTACTTC. The chain carries TRBV10-3 and TRBJ2-7; TRBD1 is a possible D gene (6 bases). This CDR3 has 16 amino acids. The V gene's germline CDR1 is ENHRY and CDR2 SYGVKD. V was shortened by 0 bases and J by 3 bases, with 15 bases between the two germline ends.

A single count supports this clone. This sequence joins TRBV6-1 and TRBJ2-7; TRBD2 might be the D (6 bases). The CDR3 consists of 14 residues. The ends were cut back, 5 bases at V and 3 bases at J, with 14 bases in the middle. CDR1 is MNHNS, CDR2 SASEGT, per germline. The CDR3 protein is CASSRDPGSYEQYF. CDR3 nucleotides: TGTGCCAGCAGTCGGGATCCCGGGAGCTACGAGCAGTACTTC.

The chain employs TRBV28 and TRBJ2-7; D is possibly TRBD2 (5 bases). Trimming took off 10 bases at V and 3 bases at J, with 13 bases between the two ends. This CDR3 is built from 12 residues. Germline CDR1 is MDHEN and CDR2 is SYDVKM. The CDR3 sequence: CATSRADYEQYF. As DNA, the CDR3 is TGTGCCACATCGCGGGCGGACTACGAGCAGTACTTC.

The rearrangement joins TRBV5-6 to TRBJ2-7, with D perhaps being TRBD1 or TRBD2 (5 bases each). V lost 5 bases and J 5 bases, leaving 26 bases between the germline ends. The CDR3 spans 17 residues. The germline gives CDR1 SGHDT, CDR2 YYEEEE. DNA for the CDR3: TGTGCCAGCAGTCATCTTCTCCAGGAGCGGTGGGGGAACGAGCAGTACTTC. This gives the protein CASSHLLQERWGNEQYF.

CDR3 sequence (DNA): TGTGCCACCGAAGAGGCTAACTATGGCTACACCTTC. This gives the protein CATEEANYGYTF. V is TRBV18 and J is TRBJ1-2; no firm D call. Germline V CDR1 and CDR2: KGHSH, LQKENI. This CDR3 spans 12 amino acids. V dropped 10 bases and J dropped 0 bases, with 9 bases sitting between them.

The chain is built from TRBV7-8 and TRBJ2-7; TRBD1 might be the D (7 bases). Germline V gives CDR1 SGHVS, CDR2 FQNEAQ. This CDR3 has 19 amino acids. With 5 bases removed from V and 4 bases from J, the gap between germline ends came to 30 bases. CDR3 DNA sequence: TGTGCCAGCAGCAAGCTGACCTTGGAGGGTCAGGGGGTTCGTTACGAGCAGTACTTC. Its translation: CASSKLTLEGQGVRYEQYF.

This clone has more than one count but fewer than ten. Other nucleotide sequences from this sample produce the same CDR3. The chain links TRBV7-2 to TRBJ2-1, with a possible D match to TRBD2 (5 bases). Germline CDR1 is SGHTA and CDR2 is FQGNSA. The CDR3 length is 13 residues. V lost 2 bases and J 4 bases, leaving 6 bases between the germline ends. The CDR3 loop reads CASSLLAYNEQFF. CDR3 in DNA: TGTGCCAGCAGCTTACTAGCATACAATGAGCAGTTCTTC.

The CDR3 loop reads CASSFVRDKTTDTQYF. The DNA for the CDR3 is TGCGCCAGCAGCTTTGTCCGGGACAAGACCACAGATACGCAGTATTTT. The chain is built from TRBV5-1 and TRBJ2-3, with D maybe TRBD1 (6 bases). Trimming took off 2 bases at V and 2 bases at J, with 15 bases between the two ends. This CDR3 is 16 amino acids long. In germline, CDR1 is SGHRS, CDR2 YFSETQ.

In DNA, the CDR3 is TGCAGCGGATCCCAAGGGGCCGCCGACTATGGCTACACCTTC. Translated: CSGSQGAADYGYTF. The chain joins TRBV29-1 to TRBJ1-2, with D tentatively TRBD1 (5 bases). The V and J ends lost 7 bases and 3 bases respectively, with 18 bases between them. The CDR3 has 14 amino acids. CDR1 and CDR2 from the germline V gene are SQVTM and ANQGSEA.

The chain uses TRBV25-1 and TRBJ2-2; 11 bases are a match to TRBD2. The V and J ends lost 1 base and 4 bases, in that order; junction bases with no gene match: 2. This CDR3 comprises 16 residues. Germline lookup yields CDR1 MGHDK and CDR2 SYGVNS. CDR3 DNA sequence: TGTGCCAGCAGTGAATTTGGACTAGCGGGCACCGGGGAGCTGTTTTTT. It specifies CASSEFGLAGTGELFF.

The chain joins TRBV5-8 to TRBJ1-5, with D possibly TRBD1 on 5 matching bases. V was clipped by 4 bases and J by 5 bases, with 13 bases between them. CDR1 and CDR2 from the germline V gene are SGHTS and YDEGEE. The CDR3 is made up of 14 amino acids. The CDR3 spells CASSARVGDQPQHF. Written as DNA, the CDR3 is TGTGCCAGCAGCGCAAGGGTAGGGGATCAGCCCCAGCATTTT.

This chain joins TRBV5-4 and TRBJ2-3; 12 bases align to TRBD2. CDR1 and CDR2 from the germline V gene are SGHNT and YYREEE (reference sequence). CDR3 length: 17 amino acids. Trimming cost V 2 bases and J 3 bases; bases outside gene matches: 7. CDR3 region: CASSLRLAGVVTDTQYF. CDR3 nucleotides: TGTGCCAGCAGCTTAAGACTAGCGGGAGTCGTAACAGATACGCAGTATTTT.

This chain uses TRBV19 with TRBJ2-1, with TRBD1 matching over 10 bases. CDR1 and CDR2 from the germline V gene are LNHDA and SQIVND (reference sequence). Germline trimming cut 5 bases from V and 9 bases from J; bases unmatched to any gene: 16. This CDR3 comprises 17 residues. The CDR3, as DNA: TGTGCCAGTAGTCCGCCCCCCGGGACAGGGGATTACGGTGAGCAGTTCTTC. Its protein product is CASSPPPGTGDYGEQFF.

The CDR3 coding sequence is TGTGCCAGCAGTTTCGGGGTAGAGGGAAAACTGTTTTTT. Translating gives CASSFGVEGKLFF. J is TRBJ1-4 and V is TRBV27, with D unresolved. V was trimmed by 3 bases and J by 10 bases, leaving 12 bases between them. This CDR3 is 13 amino acids long. CDR1 is MNHEY and CDR2 is SMNVEV in the germline V gene (reference sequence).